Below are 6 T cell receptor beta chains sequenced from a single sample in a study of blood T cell repertoires in COVID-19 (dated by TCRdb to about 2020). Library preparation employed the immunoSEQ multiplex PCR assay. In TCRdb, the immuneACCESS table is reduced to in-frame sequences with V and J assigned. These tables do not hold every clone; where another copy was compared, an unresolved V gene accounts for under half, and the others remain unexplained. This sample comprises 200,000 to 250,000 clones, approximately 80% of them detected only once. 15% to 20% of the sample is in the top ten clones. The source material was peripheral blood. The receptors were sampled from a woman aged 80 or over with active or convalescent COVID-19.

V usage is TRBV4-3 and J usage is TRBJ2-2; no reliable D call. Trimming removed 1 base at V and 4 bases at J, with 10 bases between. CDR1 and CDR2 (germline): LGHNA, YSLEER. The CDR3 extends over 15 amino acids. The CDR3 protein is CASSQVRIRTGELFF. CDR3 coding DNA: TGCGCCAGCAGCCAAGTCCGTATCCGCACCGGGGAGCTGTTTTTT.

The rearrangement uses TRBV5-1 and TRBJ2-5; 10 nucleotides agree with TRBD2. Germline CDR1 and CDR2: SGHRS and YFSETQ. Trimming took 4 bases from V and 1 from J; bases not matched to a gene: 4. This CDR3 has 15 amino acids. CDR3 region: CASSPSGGLQETQYF. CDR3 sequence (DNA): TGCGCCAGCAGCCCTAGCGGGGGACTCCAAGAGACCCAGTACTTC. The full variable domain, its missing parts supplied by reference TRBV5-1 and TRBJ2-5, is KAGVTQTPRYLIKTRGQQVTLSCSPISGHRSVSWYQQTPGQGLQFLFEYFSETQRNKGNFPGRFSGRQFSNSRSEMNVSTLELGDSALYLCASSPSGGLQETQYFGPGTRLLVL.

This rearrangement joins TRBV6-2 or TRBV6-3 to TRBJ2-5; D is unclear. The CDR3 totals 13 residues. Trimming took off 4 bases at V and 5 bases at J, with 11 bases between the two ends. Germline-derived CDR1 and CDR2 are MNHEY and SVGEGT. CDR3 nucleotides: TGTGCCAGCAGTTGGATTTTCGGGGAGACCCAGTACTTC. Its translation: CASSWIFGETQYF.

The chain uses TRBV4-3 and TRBJ1-1, with 7 bases identical to TRBD1. Germline V gives CDR1 LGHNA, CDR2 YSLEER. CDR3 length equals 15 residues. Trimming cost V 4 bases and J 5 bases; bases outside gene matches: 10. CDR3 bases: TGCGCCAGCAGCCGCACGGCAGGGGGAGGTACTGAAGCTTTCTTT. Its protein is CASSRTAGGGTEAFF.

V and J are TRBV9 and TRBJ1-2, with D maybe TRBD1 (5 bases). This CDR3 is 14 amino acids long. Germline loops: CDR1 SGDLS, CDR2 YYNGEE. V lost 3 bases, J lost 4 bases, and 13 bases lay in between. CDR3 in DNA: TGTGCCAGCAGCGCCTCCGGGGGGTCCTATGGCTACACCTTC. It codes for CASSASGGSYGYTF.

This clone was observed once. This rearrangement joins TRBV5-6 to TRBJ2-4; perhaps TRBD1 as D (6 bases). CDR3 size: 14 residues. Germline assignment: CDR1 SGHDT and CDR2 YYEEEE. The ends were cut back, 4 bases at V and 6 bases at J, with 14 bases in the middle. The CDR3 sequence: CASSPGQNLNIQYF. The CDR3 DNA is TGTGCCAGCAGCCCGGGACAAAACCTAAACATTCAGTACTTC. Drawing the rest from reference TRBV5-6 and TRBJ2-4, the complete variable domain is DAGVTQSPTHLIKTRGQQVTLRCSPKSGHDTVSWYQQALGQGPQFIFQYYEEEERQRGNFPDRFSGHQFPNYSSELNVNALLLGDSALYLCASSPGQNLNIQYFGAGTRLSVL.